A selection of T cell receptor beta chains follows, all from one sample in a study of cytomegalovirus exposure and HLA in healthy donors. Clones were read by immunoSEQ multiplex PCR, and TCRdb kept only the in-frame ones, dropping some. The sample shows more than 100,000 clones, around 65% of them seen only once. The source material was PBMCs. Receptors were obtained from a woman aged 50 to 60 in good health and CMV-seronegative. Both conserved end residues are part of each CDR3. Fields, in order: clone size, J gene, V gene, D gene, CDR3 protein, CDR3 DNA. The D gene is left open where the match is weak. Expanded clones get a size class; other rows say once, few or many, or leave the size out.

clone size: NA
J gene: TRBJ2-5
V gene: TRBV5-1
D gene: NA
CDR3 protein: CASSLVQPQETQYF
CDR3 DNA: TGCGCCAGCAGCTTGGTACAGCCGCAAGAGACCCAGTACTTC

clone size: NA
J gene: TRBJ2-7
V gene: TRBV18
D gene: TRBD1
CDR3 protein: CASSPRGQGDEQYF
CDR3 DNA: TGTGCCAGCTCACCAAGAGGACAGGGGGACGAGCAGTACTTC

clone size: NA
J gene: TRBJ2-7
V gene: TRBV2
D gene: TRBD1
CDR3 protein: CASRETRDSFSYEQYF
CDR3 DNA: TGTGCCAGCAGGGAAACCCGGGACAGTTTTTCCTACGAGCAGTACTTC

clone size: NA
J gene: TRBJ1-1
V gene: TRBV6-5
D gene: NA
CDR3 protein: CASSYAGVNTEAFF
CDR3 DNA: TGTGCCAGCAGTTACGCCGGGGTGAACACTGAAGCTTTCTTT

clone size: few
J gene: TRBJ1-4
V gene: TRBV5-1
D gene: TRBD1
CDR3 protein: CASSYGQEEGKLFF
CDR3 DNA: TGCGCCAGCAGCTACGGACAGGAAGAAGGAAAACTGTTTTTT

clone size: NA
J gene: TRBJ2-7
V gene: TRBV6-1
D gene: NA
CDR3 protein: CASSEVMGPYEQYF
CDR3 DNA: TGTGCCAGCAGTGAAGTTATGGGCCCCTACGAGCAGTACTTC

clone size: NA
J gene: TRBJ1-2
V gene: TRBV30
D gene: NA
CDR3 protein: CAWSNRANYGYTF
CDR3 DNA: TGTGCCTGGAGTAACAGGGCTAACTATGGCTACACCTTC

clone size: NA
J gene: TRBJ2-1
V gene: TRBV5-1
D gene: TRBD2
CDR3 protein: CASSPGTSGFSRDEQFF
CDR3 DNA: TGCGCCAGCAGCCCAGGGACTAGCGGGTTCTCGAGGGATGAGCAGTTCTTC

clone size: NA
J gene: TRBJ2-5
V gene: TRBV5-1
D gene: NA
CDR3 protein: CASSQDRKETQYF
CDR3 DNA: TGCGCCAGCAGCCAAGACAGAAAAGAGACCCAGTACTTC

clone size: NA
J gene: TRBJ1-2
V gene: TRBV27
D gene: TRBD1
CDR3 protein: CASRPNTGGYGYTF
CDR3 DNA: TGTGCCAGCAGACCAAACACAGGGGGATATGGCTACACCTTC

clone size: few
J gene: TRBJ1-5
V gene: TRBV19
D gene: NA
CDR3 protein: CASSPQQGGQPQHF
CDR3 DNA: TGTGCCAGTAGTCCTCAACAGGGTGGTCAGCCCCAGCATTTT

clone size: once
J gene: TRBJ2-7
V gene: TRBV7-2
D gene: NA
CDR3 protein: CASSTRDTAYEQYF
CDR3 DNA: TGTGCCAGCAGCACCCGGGACACAGCCTACGAGCAGTACTTC

clone size: NA
J gene: TRBJ2-3
V gene: TRBV7-3
D gene: NA
CDR3 protein: CASSWDKYTQYF
CDR3 DNA: TGTGCCAGCAGCTGGGACAAGTATACGCAGTATTTT

clone size: NA
J gene: TRBJ2-3
V gene: TRBV27
D gene: TRBD2
CDR3 protein: CASSPRTSGYTDTQYF
CDR3 DNA: TGTGCCAGCAGTCCGCGGACTAGCGGGTACACAGATACGCAGTATTTT

clone size: NA
J gene: TRBJ1-5
V gene: TRBV7-9
D gene: NA
CDR3 protein: CASSLGQGEYQPQHF
CDR3 DNA: TGTGCCAGCAGCTTGGGGCAAGGGGAATATCAGCCCCAGCATTTT

clone size: NA
J gene: TRBJ1-6
V gene: TRBV18
D gene: NA
CDR3 protein: CASSPNLESGSPLHF
CDR3 DNA: TGTGCCAGCTCACCAAATCTGGAGTCCGGGTCACCCCTCCACTTT

clone size: NA
J gene: TRBJ2-6
V gene: TRBV5-1
D gene: NA
CDR3 protein: CASSWAGSGANVLTF
CDR3 DNA: TGCGCCAGCAGCTGGGCAGGCTCTGGGGCCAACGTCCTGACTTTC

clone size: few
J gene: TRBJ1-6
V gene: TRBV4-2
D gene: NA
CDR3 protein: CASSQDLADSSYNSPLHF
CDR3 DNA: TGTGCCAGCAGCCAAGATTTGGCAGACAGCTCCTATAATTCACCCCTCCACTTT

clone size: NA
J gene: TRBJ2-2
V gene: TRBV7-2
D gene: NA
CDR3 protein: CASSLASNTGELFF
CDR3 DNA: TGTGCCAGCAGCTTGGCTAGCAACACCGGGGAGCTGTTTTTT

clone size: NA
J gene: TRBJ1-3
V gene: TRBV28
D gene: NA
CDR3 protein: CASTLTPAGPPGNTIYF
CDR3 DNA: TGTGCCAGCACCCTAACACCAGCGGGCCCCCCTGGAAACACCATATATTTT

clone size: NA
J gene: TRBJ2-2
V gene: TRBV6-8
D gene: TRBD1
CDR3 protein: CASILGGQPNTGELFF
CDR3 DNA: TGTGCCAGCATATTAGGGGGACAGCCTAACACCGGGGAGCTGTTTTTT

clone size: NA
J gene: TRBJ2-1
V gene: TRBV5-1
D gene: TRBD1
CDR3 protein: CASSLGSQGGNEQFF
CDR3 DNA: TGCGCCAGCAGCTTGGGGTCACAGGGGGGAAATGAGCAGTTCTTC

clone size: NA
J gene: TRBJ1-2
V gene: TRBV7-9
D gene: TRBD1
CDR3 protein: CASLGGRGGYTF
CDR3 DNA: TGTGCCAGCTTAGGGGGCAGAGGTGGCTACACCTTC

clone size: NA
J gene: TRBJ1-2
V gene: TRBV6-5
D gene: NA
CDR3 protein: CASSYASWNYGYTF
CDR3 DNA: TGTGCCAGCAGTTACGCGAGCTGGAACTATGGCTACACCTTC

clone size: NA
J gene: TRBJ2-7
V gene: TRBV28
D gene: NA
CDR3 protein: CASSLHKTRGYEQYF
CDR3 DNA: TGTGCCAGCAGTCTTCATAAGACCAGGGGCTACGAGCAGTACTTC

clone size: few
J gene: TRBJ2-1
V gene: TRBV7-2
D gene: NA
CDR3 protein: CASSLGVSYEQFF
CDR3 DNA: TGTGCCAGCAGCTTAGGTGTTAGCTATGAGCAGTTCTTC

clone size: NA
J gene: TRBJ2-7
V gene: TRBV19
D gene: NA
CDR3 protein: CASSNSRGTYEQYF
CDR3 DNA: TGTGCCAGTAGCAATTCTAGGGGAACCTACGAGCAGTACTTC

clone size: NA
J gene: TRBJ2-3
V gene: TRBV19
D gene: NA
CDR3 protein: CASSSGRSTDTQYF
CDR3 DNA: TGTGCCAGTAGTAGCGGTAGGAGCACAGATACGCAGTATTTT

clone size: NA
J gene: TRBJ2-1
V gene: TRBV4-1
D gene: NA
CDR3 protein: CASSPGANAGYNEQFF
CDR3 DNA: TGCGCCAGCAGCCCTGGGGCTAATGCGGGATACAATGAGCAGTTCTTC

clone size: NA
J gene: TRBJ1-2
V gene: TRBV2
D gene: NA
CDR3 protein: CASNTGSYGYTF
CDR3 DNA: TGTGCCAGCAATACAGGCTCCTATGGCTACACCTTC

clone size: few
J gene: TRBJ2-3
V gene: TRBV11-3
D gene: NA
CDR3 protein: CASSLPSDTQYF
CDR3 DNA: TGTGCCAGCAGCCTACCTTCAGATACGCAGTATTTT

clone size: NA
J gene: TRBJ2-5
V gene: TRBV6-1
D gene: TRBD2
CDR3 protein: CASSDGLAGGAWETQYF
CDR3 DNA: TGTGCCAGCAGTGATGGGCTAGCGGGGGGGGCCTGGGAGACCCAGTACTTC

clone size: NA
J gene: TRBJ2-5
V gene: TRBV5-1
D gene: NA
CDR3 protein: CASSRAQGYQETQYF
CDR3 DNA: TGCGCCAGCAGCCGCGCACAGGGTTACCAAGAGACCCAGTACTTC

clone size: NA
J gene: TRBJ2-3
V gene: TRBV27
D gene: NA
CDR3 protein: CASSLASTDTQYF
CDR3 DNA: TGTGCCAGCAGTTTGGCTAGCACAGATACGCAGTATTTT

clone size: NA
J gene: TRBJ1-4
V gene: TRBV5-6
D gene: TRBD1
CDR3 protein: CASSNPTGTGASGLFF
CDR3 DNA: TGTGCCAGCAGCAACCCTACCGGGACAGGGGCGTCGGGACTGTTTTTT

clone size: few
J gene: TRBJ2-2
V gene: TRBV10-3
D gene: TRBD2
CDR3 protein: CAIKGGTSGGPGELFF
CDR3 DNA: TGTGCCATCAAGGGGGGGACTAGCGGGGGTCCCGGGGAGCTGTTTTTT

clone size: NA
J gene: TRBJ2-2
V gene: TRBV5-5
D gene: TRBD1
CDR3 protein: CASSLSSSGGFSGELFF
CDR3 DNA: TGTGCCAGCAGCTTATCTAGTTCAGGGGGTTTTTCCGGGGAGCTGTTTTTT

clone size: once
J gene: TRBJ1-4
V gene: TRBV5-1
D gene: TRBD1
CDR3 protein: CASSLGDRRHGNDEKLFF
CDR3 DNA: TGCGCCAGCAGCTTGGGGGACAGGCGCCACGGAAACGATGAAAAACTGTTTTTT

clone size: few
J gene: TRBJ1-2
V gene: TRBV5-1
D gene: NA
CDR3 protein: CASSLNGNRGYTF
CDR3 DNA: TGCGCCAGCAGCTTGAACGGTAATCGAGGCTACACCTTC

clone size: few
J gene: TRBJ1-1
V gene: TRBV19
D gene: NA
CDR3 protein: CASKWHMNTEAFF
CDR3 DNA: TGTGCCAGTAAATGGCACATGAACACTGAAGCTTTCTTT

clone size: few
J gene: TRBJ2-7
V gene: TRBV5-1
D gene: TRBD1
CDR3 protein: CASSYLPGQPYEQYF
CDR3 DNA: TGCGCCAGCAGCTACCTACCGGGACAGCCCTACGAGCAGTACTTC

clone size: NA
J gene: TRBJ1-4
V gene: TRBV19
D gene: TRBD1
CDR3 protein: CASSQRQGDNEKLFF
CDR3 DNA: TGTGCCAGTAGTCAACGACAGGGTGATAATGAAAAACTGTTTTTT

clone size: NA
J gene: TRBJ2-3
V gene: TRBV19
D gene: NA
CDR3 protein: CASSKGWAGESSTDTQYF
CDR3 DNA: TGTGCCAGTAGTAAAGGGTGGGCGGGCGAATCTAGCACAGATACGCAGTATTTT

clone size: NA
J gene: TRBJ2-3
V gene: TRBV7-3
D gene: TRBD1
CDR3 protein: CASSLTTGEVDTQYF
CDR3 DNA: TGTGCCAGCAGCTTGACGACAGGGGAGGTGGATACGCAGTATTTT

clone size: few
J gene: TRBJ1-2
V gene: TRBV18
D gene: NA
CDR3 protein: CASSPNTGHEGYTF
CDR3 DNA: TGTGCCAGCTCACCTAATACAGGGCACGAAGGCTACACCTTC

clone size: NA
J gene: TRBJ1-2
V gene: TRBV2
D gene: TRBD1
CDR3 protein: CASSESGQGGYGYTF
CDR3 DNA: TGTGCCAGCAGTGAGTCGGGACAGGGCGGCTATGGCTACACCTTC

clone size: NA
J gene: TRBJ1-4
V gene: TRBV19
D gene: NA
CDR3 protein: CASQTATNEKLFF
CDR3 DNA: TGTGCCAGCCAGACTGCAACTAATGAAAAACTGTTTTTT

clone size: NA
J gene: TRBJ1-4
V gene: TRBV27
D gene: NA
CDR3 protein: CASSVPQTGKEKLFF
CDR3 DNA: TGTGCCAGCAGTGTGCCGCAGACGGGGAAAGAAAAACTGTTTTTT

clone size: NA
J gene: TRBJ2-2
V gene: TRBV5-4
D gene: TRBD1
CDR3 protein: CASSKAGTVNTGELFF
CDR3 DNA: TGTGCCAGCAGCAAAGCCGGGACAGTGAACACCGGGGAGCTGTTTTTT

clone size: NA
J gene: TRBJ2-7
V gene: TRBV18
D gene: NA
CDR3 protein: CASSQGSGPGLYEQYF
CDR3 DNA: TGTGCCAGCTCACAGGGATCAGGCCCAGGGCTTTACGAGCAGTACTTC

clone size: NA
J gene: TRBJ1-5
V gene: TRBV27
D gene: TRBD1
CDR3 protein: CASSPGQGRYSNQPQHF
CDR3 DNA: TGTGCCAGCAGTCCAGGACAGGGCCGTTATAGCAATCAGCCCCAGCATTTT

clone size: NA
J gene: TRBJ1-4
V gene: TRBV28
D gene: NA
CDR3 protein: CASSLTRATNEKLFF
CDR3 DNA: TGTGCCAGCAGCTTGACTCGAGCGACTAATGAAAAACTGTTTTTT